This TCR beta chain was sequenced during a study of shared clonotypes between healthy human individuals (dated by TCRdb to 2020 to 2021). Regarding the complete study: The cohort included three men and two women between 18 and 49 years of age. The study deeply sequenced blood TCR repertoires of about 5 healthy adults to estimate repertoire size and the extent of clonotype sharing between individuals. Per donor, three plates each were used for CD4 naive and CD4 memory, two for CD8 naive, and one for CD8 memory. Different laboratories and diverse techniques were used to prepare libraries and sequence TCR repertoires, to increase sequencing depth and limit assay-specific biases. Between about 0.8 and 9 billion PBMCs per donor were obtained by leukapheresis.

What the authors observed across the whole study: Clonotypes shared by all four sorted-subset donors showed higher generation probabilities than non-shared clonotypes. Larger estimated clonotype richness was generally found for naive subsets than for memory subsets. Sampling was restricted to blood, and TCR repertoires in tissues likely differ from the TCR repertoires found in blood. Incomplete sequencing was indicated by rarefaction of sorted-subset datasets, despite the large sequencing depth. When several donors were compared, the shared fraction of clonotypes was 5% to 6.5% for naive CD4, more than 3% for naive CD8, about 2.5% for memory CD4, and 0.3% to 0.5% for memory CD8. Based on pairwise subsampling, the degree of clonotype sharing among donors was expected to be affected by sequencing depth. The small number of donors limited the genetic and exposure-history diversity represented.

Using the deep immunoSEQ assay, multiplex PCR amplified TCR CDR3 regions from genomic DNA. Genomic DNA extracted from each cell subset was distributed evenly over all wells of several immunoSEQ 96-well plates, and each plate served as one replicate. For sorted subsets, each replicate PCR was loaded with 200 to 250 ng genomic DNA, equivalent to 32,000 or so T cell genomes. Purified libraries were quantified with a Qubit 3.0 fluorometer, sized on a Bioanalyzer 2100, and re-quantified with the KAPA Library Quantification kit. A separate single-read 150-cycle Illumina NextSeq 550 flow cell was used to sequence each immunoSEQ 96-well plate. The study's own analysis went as follows. Because the immunoSEQ output held only junctional sequences and lacked quality scores, the filtering could not match the filtering applied to full-length reads. Sequences were annotated with PyIR, a Python wrapper for IgBLAST v1.9, and V/J genes and CDR3 were assigned using IMGT germline references. Reads were removed for weak V/J assignments (E-value above 1e-6), missing CDR3, stop codons, out-of-frame junctions, or ambiguous translated residues. V3J clonotypes were defined as sequences sharing the same inferred V gene, J gene, and CDR3 amino acid sequence. Percentage overlap between repertoires was computed as shared unique clonotypes divided by the size of the smaller repertoire. Three approaches were used to assess repertoire richness: RTK rarefaction, the Chao1 estimator, and Recon v2.1 estimates of unobserved clonotypes. For all TCRbeta clonotypes obtained by the gDNA method from a handful of donors, generation probabilities were computed with OLGA. In its TCRdb copy, this immuneACCESS table keeps in-frame sequences only and misses some clones. Where compared with another copy, unresolved V genes explain less than half of these, and the others have no known cause. V and J calls and clone size are copied from that table; D and trimming were computed from the DNA. The sample table records some 2,000,000 clones; approximately 96% of these occur just once. The ten largest make up roughly 0.13% of the sample.

As to this clone: Its antigen is unknown. No qualities accompany the bases; no much larger clone lies one base away.

The V and J ends are trimmed by 7 bases and 7 bases, leaving 23 bases between them. CDR3 length: 16 amino acids, cysteine to phenylalanine. The DNA shown is the 48-base CDR3, in frame from base 1. Based on the germline V gene, the CDR1 and CDR2 sequences are SNHLY and FYNNEI. Healthy HIV-negative adults with no recently reported acute infections or vaccinations were included as donors. Only Caucasian adults living in Nashville, Tennessee, USA were represented among the donors. CD4+ T cells were enriched by magnetic negative selection; naive cells were then positively selected on CD45RA, and the negative fraction formed the memory subset. After blood collection by leukapheresis, PBMCs were isolated using Ficoll-Histopaque density gradient centrifugation and then cryopreserved in the vapor phase of liquid nitrogen. Analytical flow cytometry was used to check the purity and quantity of every magnetically sorted T cell population. Each sorted fraction had its genomic DNA isolated and then quantified by UV absorbance on a Nanodrop 2000c.

This clonotype originated in a man younger than 35 in good health. The chain was built from TRBV2 and TRBJ1-5; the D segment could be TRBD1, given 5 matching bases. Input material: naive CD4+ T cells sorted from blood. This sample's cell subset or site label indicates: CD45RA+ positively selected. For the CDR3, the sequence is CASTERLGRAGQPQHF. The DNA reads as follows: TGTGCCAGCACGGAACGGTTGGGCAGGGCCGGACAGCCCCAGCATTTT.